What follows describes a single T cell receptor beta chain. This clone showed up just once. What antigen it recognizes has not been identified. Qualities for individual bases were not recorded, and no much larger clone is one base off. At one collaborating source in Seattle, patients were enrolled during active infection and were followed longitudinally through the course of disease. The collaborating institutions used their own protocols to collect whole blood in K2EDTA tubes. For TCRbeta analysis, collaborators shipped samples in one of three forms: frozen whole blood, isolated PBMCs, or DNA extracted from either of those sample types. The immunoSEQ Assay, a bias-controlled multiplex PCR, was used to amplify TCRbeta CDR3 regions from genomic DNA. The authors' pipeline ran thus. The number of nucleated cells in each sample was estimated from the amplification of reference gene primers within the assay. To quantify the absolute abundance of each unique TCRbeta CDR3 rearrangement, sequence reads were collapsed and filtered. For each sample, productive Simpson clonality was calculated as the square root of Simpson's diversity index across productive rearrangements. TCRdb obtained this table from immuneACCESS and retained in-frame rearrangements with V and J assigned. These tables miss some clones; where compared with another copy, unresolved V genes account for less than half of the shortfall, and the remainder is unexplained. That table furnishes V, J and clone size, whereas the DNA furnished D and trimming. The sample table holds under 85,000 clones, of which less than 85% were seen once. The top ten constitute about 14% of the sample.

This specimen comes from a study of blood T cell repertoires in COVID-19 (dated by TCRdb to 2020 to 2022). Regarding the study in general: Samples from collaborators originated in the United States, Italy and Spain and spanned both the acute and convalescent phases of COVID-19. The material from the prospective study consisted of cDNA or gDNA derived from T cells, B-cell-depleted T cells, or PBMCs. Deeply sampled blood TCRbeta repertoires from subjects exposed to, actively infected with, or recovered from COVID-19 were included in the dataset. The repertoires were released in a freely available public database meant as a resource for research on the immune response to SARS-CoV-2. The samples were drawn from two sources: the first 160 participants of the ongoing ImmuneRACE study, and fewer than 1,500 subjects contributed by 6 global collaborators. A de-identified subject ID, COVID-19 status, age in years and sex were almost always included in the sample metadata. Where available, HLA class I and class II types were taken from metadata supplied by the sample provider and were not determined by assay-based typing.

A distance of 13 bases separates the germline ends of V and J, which lose 3 bases and 13 bases respectively. The germline V gene (reference sequence) specifies SGHKS as CDR1 and YYEKEE as CDR2. Reading from cysteine to phenylalanine, the CDR3 counts 11 amino acids. The sequence is cut down to CDR3 DNA, 33 bases in frame from base 1. Study-wide findings and limitations: The quantity of clinical and demographic metadata differed by source and by participant and was supplied without curation.

This TCR derives from a man aged 45-60 years with COVID-19, enrolled during active disease. The chain links TRBV5-5 with TRBJ1-2, with a weak D call of TRBD1 (6 bases match). The sequencing sample was made of peripheral blood. The DNA sequence is TGTGCCAGCAGCTCGGGGGGGCTTATCACCTTC. It translates as CASSSGGLITF. Reference TRBV5-5 and TRBJ1-2 genes cover what lies past the CDR3, so the full variable domain is DAGVTQSPTHLIKTRGQQVTLRCSPISGHKSVSWYQQVLGQGPQFIFQYYEKEERGRGNFPDRFSARQFPNYSSELNVNALLLGDSALYLCASSSGGLITFGSGTRLTVV.